Listed here are 2 T cell receptor beta chains from one sample, sequenced in a study of regulatory T cells in long-lasting Graves disease (dated by TCRdb to 2020 to 2023). The time point label for this specimen denotes: newly diagnosed GD, antithyroid drugs for less than 3 months. For both TCR sequencing and RNA sequencing, RNA was extracted from PBMCs using TRIzol. Libraries were constructed by multiplex PCR. For sequencing, an Illumina HiSeq 4000 was employed. To build TCR beta libraries, CDR3 regions were amplified by Arm-PCR using iRepertoire HTBI primers. In-frame beta chains were kept once TCRdb had trimmed the public reads at Q25 with fastp and called clones with MiXCR. Each CDR3 protein gets just one entry, which takes the most common genes and DNA from the rows behind it. The sample records a few hundred thousand distinct CDR3 sequences, just over 20% of which are singletons. The ten biggest clones cover around 13% of the sample.

Sequencing was performed on peripheral blood mononuclear cells (PBMCs), taken at new diagnosis, from a patient treated with antithyroid drugs. These receptors came from a female donor with Graves disease.

This clonotype was seen repeatedly, ten times or more. The rearrangement uses TRBV20-1 and TRBJ2-7, with 8 bases aligning to TRBD1. The V segment lost 6 bases and the J segment 1 base; nucleotides outside the gene matches: 8. Germline-derived CDR1 and CDR2 are DFQATT and SNEGSKA (reference sequence). CDR3 length: 14 amino acids. The CDR3: CSAARQGRSYEQYF. CDR3 coding DNA: TGCAGTGCCGCCCGACAGGGGCGTTCCTACGAGCAGTACTTC.

The rearrangement uses TRBV7-9 and TRBJ2-3; no clear D gene. Germline CDR1 reads SEHNR; CDR2 reads FQNEAQ (reference sequence). Trimming shortened V by 4 bases and J by 8 bases, and 16 bases separated the two germline ends. CDR3 length: 14 amino acids. CDR3 DNA sequence: TGTGCCAGCAGCTCCGGCTCCACTTGGAGTACGCAGTATTTT. Translated, it gives CASSSGSTWSTQYF.